A selection of T cell receptor beta chains follows, all from one sample in a study of cytomegalovirus exposure and HLA in healthy donors. The repertoire was sequenced with immunoSEQ multiplex PCR; TCRdb's copy has only in-frame clones and lacks some. Counted here are about 160,000 clones, about four fifths occurring once; the ten biggest clones make up approximately 2.4%. The sequenced sample consisted of PBMCs. The receptors stem from a male donor in good health and CMV-seronegative. Both conserved end residues are part of each CDR3. A D gene is named only where the DNA matches it firmly. A clone size is listed for some rows: how often the clone was seen (once, few, many), or a class if it is expanded.

V gene: TRBV29-1; D gene: TRBD2; clone size: once; J gene: TRBJ2-4; CDR3 protein: CSVEDGAGVGIQYF; CDR3 DNA: TGCAGCGTTGAAGATGGGGCGGGGGTCGGCATTCAGTACTTC
V gene: TRBV6-6; D gene: -; clone size: -; J gene: TRBJ2-1; CDR3 protein: CASSYSWAGDSTEQFF; CDR3 DNA: TGTGCCAGCAGTTACTCTTGGGCAGGGGATAGTACTGAGCAGTTCTTC
V gene: TRBV25-1; D gene: -; clone size: -; J gene: TRBJ2-3; CDR3 protein: CASREVGTDTQYF; CDR3 DNA: TGTGCCAGCAGGGAGGTGGGCACAGATACGCAGTATTTT
V gene: TRBV7-7; D gene: -; clone size: -; J gene: TRBJ2-7; CDR3 protein: CASSMDSYREQYF; CDR3 DNA: TGTGCTAGCAGCATGGACAGCTACAGGGAGCAGTACTTC
V gene: TRBV19; D gene: -; clone size: -; J gene: TRBJ2-7; CDR3 protein: CASTGRLQKGEQYF; CDR3 DNA: TGTGCCAGTACAGGGAGGCTTCAGAAGGGCGAGCAGTACTTC
V gene: TRBV9; D gene: -; clone size: -; J gene: TRBJ1-1; CDR3 protein: CASSPDQGWTEAFF; CDR3 DNA: TGTGCCAGCAGCCCGGACCAGGGTTGGACTGAAGCTTTCTTT
V gene: TRBV28; D gene: TRBD2; clone size: -; J gene: TRBJ2-1; CDR3 protein: CASSPGLAGPNEQFF; CDR3 DNA: TGTGCCAGCAGTCCTGGACTAGCGGGTCCCAATGAGCAGTTCTTC
V gene: TRBV7-9; D gene: -; clone size: -; J gene: TRBJ2-7; CDR3 protein: CASSFGGTYEQYF; CDR3 DNA: TGTGCCAGCAGCTTTGGCGGGACCTACGAGCAGTACTTC
V gene: TRBV5-1; D gene: TRBD2; clone size: -; J gene: TRBJ2-3; CDR3 protein: CASSRRLAGGELRTDTQYF; CDR3 DNA: TGCGCCAGCAGCCGTAGACTAGCGGGAGGCGAGCTTCGCACAGATACGCAGTATTTT
V gene: TRBV9; D gene: -; clone size: -; J gene: TRBJ1-1; CDR3 protein: CASSVERNTEAFF; CDR3 DNA: TGTGCCAGCAGCGTAGAGAGGAACACTGAAGCTTTCTTT
V gene: TRBV2; D gene: TRBD2; clone size: -; J gene: TRBJ2-1; CDR3 protein: CASGPGGRDFYNEQFF; CDR3 DNA: TGTGCCAGCGGACCGGGGGGGAGGGACTTCTACAATGAGCAGTTCTTC
V gene: TRBV9; D gene: TRBD1; clone size: -; J gene: TRBJ1-2; CDR3 protein: CASSVLTGGIHYGYTF; CDR3 DNA: TGTGCCAGCAGCGTATTGACAGGGGGCATTCACTATGGCTACACCTTC
V gene: TRBV25-1; D gene: -; clone size: -; J gene: TRBJ2-1; CDR3 protein: CASSGSQGVNEQFF; CDR3 DNA: TGTGCCAGCAGTGGTTCACAGGGTGTAAACGAGCAGTTCTTC
V gene: TRBV15; D gene: TRBD1; clone size: -; J gene: TRBJ2-5; CDR3 protein: CATSGQPQETQYF; CDR3 DNA: TGTGCCACCTCGGGACAGCCCCAAGAGACCCAGTACTTC
V gene: TRBV28; D gene: -; clone size: -; J gene: TRBJ2-5; CDR3 protein: CASRPETGQETQYF; CDR3 DNA: TGTGCCAGCAGACCTGAGACAGGCCAAGAGACCCAGTACTTC
V gene: TRBV6-5; D gene: -; clone size: -; J gene: TRBJ1-2; CDR3 protein: CASSYATLFGGYTF; CDR3 DNA: TGTGCCAGCAGTTACGCCACCCTTTTCGGGGGCTACACCTTC
V gene: TRBV5-4; D gene: TRBD1; clone size: once; J gene: TRBJ1-1; CDR3 protein: CASSPGAKGANTEAFF; CDR3 DNA: TGTGCCAGCAGCCCCGGGGCAAAGGGGGCGAACACTGAAGCTTTCTTT
V gene: TRBV27; D gene: TRBD1; clone size: -; J gene: TRBJ2-6; CDR3 protein: CASQQGAGANVLTF; CDR3 DNA: TGTGCCAGCCAACAGGGGGCTGGGGCCAACGTCCTGACTTTC
V gene: TRBV9; D gene: -; clone size: -; J gene: TRBJ2-7; CDR3 protein: CASSSYPGHNYEQYF; CDR3 DNA: TGTGCCAGCAGCTCCTACCCGGGACATAACTACGAGCAGTACTTC
V gene: TRBV5-1; D gene: TRBD2; clone size: -; J gene: TRBJ2-2; CDR3 protein: CASSPGLAGAWGELFF; CDR3 DNA: TGCGCCAGCAGCCCGGGACTAGCGGGAGCATGGGGGGAGCTGTTTTTT
V gene: TRBV5-4; D gene: -; clone size: -; J gene: TRBJ1-5; CDR3 protein: CASSFFGDQPQHF; CDR3 DNA: TGTGCCAGCAGCTTTTTCGGTGATCAGCCCCAGCATTTT
V gene: TRBV10-2; D gene: TRBD2; clone size: -; J gene: TRBJ2-3; CDR3 protein: CASRPTSGATDTQYF; CDR3 DNA: TGCGCCAGCAGACCGACTAGCGGGGCGACAGATACGCAGTATTTT
V gene: TRBV7-3; D gene: TRBD1; clone size: -; J gene: TRBJ2-7; CDR3 protein: CASSPSGRGLKYDSYEQYF; CDR3 DNA: TGTGCCAGCAGCCCCTCGGGCAGGGGGCTGAAATATGACTCCTACGAGCAGTACTTC
V gene: TRBV18; D gene: TRBD1; clone size: -; J gene: TRBJ1-1; CDR3 protein: CASSPLISGQGNTEAFF; CDR3 DNA: TGTGCCAGCTCACCACTTATCTCCGGACAGGGGAATACTGAAGCTTTCTTT
V gene: TRBV4-3; D gene: TRBD1; clone size: few; J gene: TRBJ2-7; CDR3 protein: CASSRTGLGGPYYEQYF; CDR3 DNA: TGCGCCAGCAGCCGGACAGGGTTAGGGGGACCTTATTACGAGCAGTACTTC
V gene: TRBV6-5; D gene: -; clone size: few; J gene: TRBJ1-4; CDR3 protein: CASSSPREKLFF; CDR3 DNA: TGTGCCAGCAGTTCCCCCCGGGAAAAACTGTTTTTT
V gene: TRBV7-9; D gene: -; clone size: -; J gene: TRBJ1-4; CDR3 protein: CASSLHRDRLFF; CDR3 DNA: TGTGCCAGCAGCCTTCACAGGGATAGACTGTTTTTT
V gene: TRBV7-2; D gene: -; clone size: few; J gene: TRBJ1-1; CDR3 protein: CASNKRGGRDTEAFF; CDR3 DNA: TGTGCCAGCAACAAAAGAGGCGGCAGAGACACTGAAGCTTTCTTT